Listed here is a single T cell receptor beta chain. Its antigen is not known. The data belong to a study of shared clonotypes between healthy human individuals. Original methodology: With immunoSEQ giving junction-only sequences and no quality scores, filtering differed. This table comes from immunoSEQ multiplex PCR, and its TCRdb copy is limited to in-frame clones, with some not included. V and J calls and clone size are copied from that table; D and trimming were computed from the DNA. The sample holds about 2.4 million clones, approximately 92% seen once. This CDR3 has 15 residues. Between the trimmed V and J ends, which lost 2 bases and 2 bases, there was a span of 11 bases. Germline V gene data show CDR1 as SGHKS and CDR2 as YYEKEE (reference sequence). The study's findings and limits: Non-shared clonotypes had lower generation probabilities than those shared by all four donors. What limited the represented genetic and exposure-history diversity was the small number of donors.

The rearrangement links TRBV5-5 to TRBJ1-5, with D unresolved. The specimen sequenced was naive CD4+ T cells sorted from blood. The subset was: CD45RA+ positively selected. This TCR derives from a man aged 18 to 35 in good health. CDR3 residues: CASSFLGWGNQPQHF. DNA for the CDR3: TGTGCCAGCAGCTTCTTGGGGTGGGGCAATCAGCCCCAGCATTTT.